This T cell receptor (beta chain) was observed in a study of T-cell reconstitution after alpha-beta-depleted transplantation in children. The CDR3 length is 14 residues. CDR1 and CDR2 from the germline V gene are DFQATT and SNEGSKA (reference sequence). The V gene end was trimmed by 1 base and the J gene end by 3 bases; junction bases not matched to a gene: 2. This clonotype turned up a few times. A TCRbeta library incorporating unique molecular identifiers was prepared. A single record per CDR3 protein comes from TCRdb applying MiXCR to the PCR reads. The sample carries 400,000 to 500,000 distinct CDR3 sequences, roughly a tenth recorded once.

The clonotype comes from a human donor who donated a stem cell graft to a child with acute myeloid leukemia. This specimen consisted of PBMCs from the stem cell graft donor, obtained from the stem cell graft. The chain carries TRBV20-1 and TRBJ2-7; 11 positions match TRBD1. The CDR3: CSARGDRGGYEQYF. In DNA, the CDR3 is TGCAGTGCTAGAGGGGACAGGGGGGGCTACGAGCAGTACTTC.